A single TCR beta chain is shown here with its context. Its antigen remains unidentified. The data originate from a study of T-cell memory formation after mild COVID-19. Study conclusions and caveats: CD4/CD8 balance held among clones contracting day 15 to 85, and later expanders leaned CD4+.

Researchers used 5'RACE with constant-segment primers to make TCR alpha and TCR beta cDNA libraries that carry sample barcodes and UMIs. MiXCR, run by TCRdb on the 5' RACE reads, gives a single entry per CDR3 protein. The table shows approximately 340,000 distinct CDR3 sequences, with roughly 15% occurring only once. Per germline, CDR1 LGHNA and CDR2 YNFKEQ. The CDR3 has 15 amino acids. With 1 base removed from V and 4 bases from J, the gap between germline ends came to 11 bases. This receptor was obtained from a man between 18 and 29 years old who had mild COVID-19 (a few samples of this study predate the infection). Cell type and time point are not known. The V call is TRBV4-2, the J call TRBJ1-5; D remains unclear. Sequenced input: PBMCs or a T cell subset sorted from them (not recorded which). The DNA for the CDR3 is TGTGCCAGCAGCCAAGGGACCCGGGTGAATCAGCCCCAGCATTTT. Translating it yields CASSQGTRVNQPQHF.